This T cell receptor (beta chain) was profiled in a study of T-cell reconstitution after alpha-beta-depleted transplantation in children. Findings and limits, study-wide: There were reportedly several hundred expanded graft clones from which alpha-beta T cells came about two months after transplant. Hyperexpanded clones declined; after one year, newly produced T cells mostly supplied diversity.

This clonotype was picked up a small number of times. Its antigen is still unknown. Trimming at V came to 3 bases and at J to 2 bases, leaving 10 bases not matched to a gene. Germline V lookup: CDR1 SGHDT, CDR2 YYEEEE. The CDR3 contains 17 residues. A TCRbeta library incorporating unique molecular identifiers was prepared. TCRdb itself ran the PCR reads through MiXCR, one entry per CDR3 protein. The table has about 580,000 distinct CDR3 sequences, 20% to 25% seen once. The V and J genes are TRBV5-6 and TRBJ2-1; 8 bases match TRBD1. The sequence was obtained from a boy younger than two who had a stem cell transplant for acute myeloid leukemia, so the T cells may come from the graft donor. The source material was PBMCs, mostly from graft donor cells, sampled 360 days after TCRalphabeta/CD19-depleted stem cell transplant. This CDR3 is CASSSKQWTGPYNEQFF. The DNA for the CDR3 is TGTGCCAGCAGCTCCAAGCAATGGACAGGGCCCTACAATGAGCAGTTCTTC.